Listed here are 32 T cell receptor beta chains from one sample, sequenced in a study of shared clonotypes between healthy human individuals. Profiled with immunoSEQ multiplex PCR; TCRdb holds only in-frame clones, not every one. The sample has 450,000 to 500,000 clones, 76% seen once. The sample comprised PBMCs. Every receptor here comes from a woman aged 40 to 50 in good health. Some clones in this sample may be carry-over from other donors' samples.

The chain links TRBV25-1 to TRBJ1-2; TRBD1 is a possible D gene (5 bases). CDR1 and CDR2 from the germline V gene are MGHDK and SYGVNS. The CDR3 covers 14 residues. Trimming took off 5 bases at V and 3 bases at J, with 13 bases between the two ends. The chain's CDR3 is CASSRGESDYGYTF. For the CDR3, the DNA is TGTGCCAGCAGTCGGGGGGAGTCTGACTATGGCTACACCTTC.

The genes are TRBV5-1 and TRBJ2-7; 11 bases line up with TRBD2. This CDR3 comprises 15 residues. In germline, CDR1 is SGHRS, CDR2 YFSETQ. V gave up 0 bases and J gave up 4 bases; unmatched junction bases: 3. In DNA, the CDR3 is TGCGCCAGCAGCTTGGGACTAGCGGGGCCGTACGAGCAGTACTTC. Translation gives CASSLGLAGPYEQYF.

Remarks on this clone: A far larger clone is a single base away, which makes a read error likely. The CDR3 protein is CTSSDSAGGNNEQFF. The CDR3 DNA follows: TGTACCAGCAGTGACTCAGCGGGAGGGAACAATGAGCAGTTCTTC. The V and J genes are TRBV6-4 and TRBJ2-1, with 10 nucleotides matching TRBD2. CDR1 is MRHNA, CDR2 SNTAGT, per germline. The CDR3 runs 15 residues.

The gene calls are TRBV5-4 and TRBJ2-7; TRBD2 agrees at 9 bases. CDR3 size: 17 residues. V lost 0 bases and J lost 0; bases outside the gene matches: 7. Germline lookup yields CDR1 SGHNT and CDR2 YYREEE (reference sequence). CDR3 sequence (DNA): TGTGCCAGCAGCTTGGGGCTAGCGGGACCCAGCTCCTACGAGCAGTACTTC. Translated, it gives CASSLGLAGPSSYEQYF.

On this clone: The conserved closing phenylalanine or tryptophan is absent in this CDR3, likely reflecting a read error. The chain uses TRBV28 and TRBJ1-4; D gene ambiguous. The CDR3 runs 15 residues. V shed 6 bases and J shed 7 bases, with 18 bases lying between them. Per the germline V gene, CDR1 is MDHEN and CDR2 is SYDVKM. This CDR3 reads CASREGLGMGEKLFY. CDR3 nucleotide sequence: TGTGCCAGCAGGGAGGGCTTGGGGATGGGTGAAAAACTGTTTTAT.

This chain links TRBV5-1 with TRBJ1-1; D is uncertain. This CDR3 contains 15 residues. Germline V CDR1 and CDR2: SGHRS, YFSETQ. Trimming cost V 3 bases and J 0 bases, with 12 bases left between them. The CDR3 is CASSSAVRMNTEAFF. The CDR3 DNA reads TGCGCCAGCAGCTCGGCAGTTAGGATGAACACTGAAGCTTTCTTT. Looking up the rest from reference TRBV5-1 and TRBJ1-1 gives the full variable domain: KAGVTQTPRYLIKTRGQQVTLSCSPISGHRSVSWYQQTPGQGLQFLFEYFSETQRNKGNFPGRFSGRQFSNSRSEMNVSTLELGDSALYLCASSSAVRMNTEAFFGQGTRLTVV.

This sequence joins TRBV4-1 and TRBJ2-3; D is unresolved. Germline V CDR1 and CDR2: MGHRA, YSYEKL. The CDR3 length is 13 residues. V was shortened by 4 bases and J by 0 bases, with 5 bases between the two germline ends. Here the CDR3 reads CASSPLSTDTQYF. The DNA for the CDR3 is TGCGCCAGCAGCCCACTCAGCACAGATACGCAGTATTTT.

Concerning this clone itself: Given a far larger clone just one base away, this is likely a sequencing read error. This chain uses TRBV30 with TRBJ2-2; a weak D match, TRBD1 (5 bases). The V end was cut by 2 bases, the J end by 5 bases, with 12 bases between. This CDR3 region has 14 residues. In germline, CDR1 is GTSNPN, CDR2 SVGIG (reference sequence). This CDR3 reads CAWSRGCGTGELFF. The CDR3 DNA reads as TGTGCCTGGAGTAGGGGATGTGGGACCGGGGAGCTGTTTTTT.

With respect to this clone: The junction differs from germline at one of its ends, possibly a read error. V and J are TRBV7-7 and TRBJ2-5; tentative D call: TRBD2 (5 bases). This CDR3 spans 15 amino acids. Germline loops: CDR1 SSHAT, CDR2 FNYEAQ (reference sequence). The CDR3 spells CASSLMGDSQETQYF. CDR3 in DNA: TGTGCTAGCAGCTTAATGGGAGACTCCCAAGAGACCCAGTACTTC.

The rearrangement uses TRBV5-1 and TRBJ1-4, with D possibly matching TRBD1 (6 bases). CDR1 is SGHRS, CDR2 YFSETQ, per germline. The CDR3 has 14 amino acids. Deletions cut 5 bases from V and 6 bases from J, with 14 bases between. In DNA form, the CDR3 reads TGCGCCAGCAGAGAGGGCAGGGGAGATGAAAAACTGTTTTTT. Translation gives CASREGRGDEKLFF.

This clone occurred once. Its ends do not fully match the called genes, so a read error is possible. The chain couples TRBV7-7 to TRBJ2-2; D is ambiguous. This CDR3 is 16 amino acids long. Germline assignment: CDR1 SSHAT and CDR2 FNYEAQ (reference sequence). The DNA for the CDR3 is TGTGCTAGCAGCCCCCAGGATAGCCCGAACACCGGGGAGCTGTTTTTT. This encodes CASSPQDSPNTGELFF.

The chain couples TRBV7-2 to TRBJ1-1, with TRBD1 as a possible D gene (6 bases). The germline gives CDR1 SGHTA, CDR2 FQGNSA. The CDR3 is 13 amino acids. V lost 5 bases and J lost 1, with 8 bases in between. The CDR3 protein is CASSLDRNTEAFF. The CDR3 bases are TGTGCCAGCAGCCTGGACAGGAACACTGAAGCTTTCTTT.

J is TRBJ2-5 and V is TRBV28; 8 nucleotides line up with TRBD2. The CDR3 loop spans 15 amino acids. CDR1 and CDR2 (germline): MDHEN, SYDVKM. Losses at the gene ends were 6 bases for V and 4 bases for J; bases not matched to a gene: 10. The DNA for the CDR3 is TGTGCCAGCAGCCCTCCCGGGACTAGGGTAGAGACCCAGTACTTC. Translation gives CASSPPGTRVETQYF. The complete variable domain, with remaining parts taken from reference TRBV28 and TRBJ2-5, reads DVKVTQSSRYLVKRTGEKVFLECVQDMDHENMFWYRQDPGLGLRLIYFSYDVKMKEKGDIPEGYSVSREKKERFSLILESASTNQTSMYLCASSPPGTRVETQYFGPGTRLLVL.

The V gene is TRBV19, the J gene TRBJ2-7; D is undetermined. CDR3 size: 16 residues. Trimming took off 1 base at V and 6 bases at J, with 19 bases between the two ends. The germline gives CDR1 LNHDA, CDR2 SQIVND (reference sequence). CDR3 in amino acids: CASSIGWRRSLGEQYF. In DNA form, the CDR3 reads TGTGCCAGTAGTATAGGGTGGCGGAGAAGTCTCGGCGAGCAGTACTTC.

The V call is TRBV15, the J call TRBJ1-1; no clear D gene. V lost 0 bases and J 1 base, leaving 9 bases between the germline ends. Germline CDR1 LNHNV, CDR2 YYDKDF (reference sequence). The CDR3 covers 15 residues. The CDR3 DNA sequence: TGTGCCACCAGCAGAGATTTCGGTGGGAACACTGAAGCTTTCTTT. It codes for CATSRDFGGNTEAFF.

CDR3 bases: TGTGCCAGCAGCTTCGGTCCTTCATACAAATATGGCTACACCTTC. This gives the protein CASSFGPSYKYGYTF. V is TRBV7-9 and J is TRBJ1-2; D gene unclear. The CDR3 extends over 15 amino acids. V was clipped by 3 bases and J by 5 bases, with 16 bases between them. Per the germline V gene, CDR1 is SEHNR and CDR2 is FQNEAQ (reference sequence).

The gene calls are TRBV10-2 and TRBJ1-1, with 10 bases aligning to TRBD1. The CDR3 spans 15 residues. V dropped 7 bases and J dropped 4; count of bases not matched to a gene: 9. Germline CDR1 is WSHSY and CDR2 is SAAADI. The CDR3 spells CASNDRDRGITEAFF. CDR3 in DNA: TGCGCCAGCAACGACCGGGACAGGGGCATCACTGAAGCTTTCTTT.

About this clone itself: This likely came from a read error, as a far larger clone is one base away. The chain combines TRBV28 with TRBJ1-1, with no clear D. The CDR3 sequence is 12 residues long. Germline assignment: CDR1 MDHEN and CDR2 SYDVKM. Trimming stripped 7 bases from V and 4 bases from J, with 10 bases between. The CDR3 is CASTVRGTEAFF. For the CDR3, the DNA is TGTGCCAGCACCGTCCGCGGCACTGAAGCTTTCTTT.

The chain employs TRBV10-2 and TRBJ2-5, with TRBD2 as a possible D gene (5 bases). This CDR3 region has 14 residues. Germline values: CDR1 WSHSY, CDR2 SAAADI. V gave up 2 bases and J gave up 4 bases, with 11 bases separating them. The CDR3 DNA reads TGCGCCAGCAGTGAGGAGGGCTCTAGAGAGACCCAGTACTTC. This sequence encodes CASSEEGSRETQYF.

This clone showed up just a few times. The genes are TRBV29-1 and TRBJ2-1, with TRBD2 identical over 7 bases. The length of the CDR3 is 13 residues. Germline CDR1 SQVTM, CDR2 ANQGSEA. Trimming took 4 bases from V and 8 from J; bases not matched to a gene: 8. The CDR3 DNA reads TGCAGCGTTGGGCTAGCGGCCGACGATGAGCAGTTCTTC. Amino acids: CSVGLAADDEQFF.

This chain uses TRBV4-1 with TRBJ2-2; 8 bases fit TRBD2. This CDR3 is built from 21 residues. Germline assignment: CDR1 MGHRA and CDR2 YSYEKL. V was pared by 1 base and J by 4 bases, with 20 bases of the junction left unmatched. The CDR3 nucleotides read TGCGCCAGCAGCCAAGCGACAGATCGTCACCAAGTAGCGGGGTCCACCGGGGAGCTGTTTTTT. Translating gives CASSQATDRHQVAGSTGELFF.

This clone has just one count. This chain connects TRBV7-2 to TRBJ2-5; TRBD1 is a possible D gene (5 bases). This CDR3 has 13 amino acids. V dropped 2 bases and J dropped 2 bases, with 6 bases sitting between them. The germline V gene encodes CDR1 SGHTA and CDR2 FQGNSA. Here the CDR3 reads CASSLQGQETQYF. DNA for the CDR3: TGTGCCAGCAGCTTACAGGGTCAAGAGACCCAGTACTTC.

As concerns this clone: Since a far larger clone is one base different, this is likely a read error. Other DNA sequences in this specimen translate into the identical CDR3. The chain employs TRBV6-4 and TRBJ2-1, with TRBD2 identical over 8 bases. The length of the CDR3 is 14 residues. Trimming cost V 5 bases and J 7 bases; bases outside gene matches: 7. Germline V lookup: CDR1 MRHNA, CDR2 SNTAGT. CDR3 in DNA: TGTGCCAGCAGTCTGGCGGGAGGTATAAATGAGCAGTTCTTC. Translating it yields CASSLAGGINEQFF.

The genes are TRBV9 and TRBJ2-2; D is possibly TRBD2 (6 bases). The CDR3 runs 16 residues. V lost 0 bases to trimming and J lost 3 bases, with 12 bases between them. CDR1 SGDLS and CDR2 YYNGEE come from the germline V gene. The CDR3 DNA sequence: TGTGCCAGCAGCGTAGCTCCGGGACTGCACACCGGGGAGCTGTTTTTT. Its protein is CASSVAPGLHTGELFF.

This clone was counted many times. The CDR3 DNA sequence: TGTGCCAGCAGCTTGGCAGGGGGCACCGGGGAGCTGTTTTTT. Translating it yields CASSLAGGTGELFF. This rearrangement joins TRBV5-4 to TRBJ2-2, with 7 bases matching TRBD1. There are 14 residues in the CDR3. V shed 0 bases and J 4 bases; nucleotides not matched to a gene: 0. Germline-derived CDR1 and CDR2 are SGHNT and YYREEE (reference sequence).

This clone was observed a handful of times. DNA of the CDR3: TGTGCCAGTAGATGGACTGGCACAGATACGCAGTATTTT. Its translation: CASRWTGTDTQYF. J is TRBJ2-3 and V is TRBV19, with D maybe TRBD2 (5 bases). The CDR3 loop spans 13 amino acids. V lost 6 bases to trimming and J lost 1 base, with 8 bases between them. Germline-derived CDR1 and CDR2 are LNHDA and SQIVND (reference sequence).

This clone was picked up a small number of times. The sample contains more than one DNA sequence encoding this CDR3. The chain couples TRBV30 to TRBJ2-2, with 7 bases identical to TRBD2. Per germline, CDR1 GTSNPN and CDR2 SVGIG (reference sequence). The ends lost 4 bases at V and 4 bases at J; junction bases unmatched: 6. The CDR3 contains 14 residues. The CDR3 coding sequence is TGTGCCTGGATGGCGGGAGTAGTCACCGGGGAGCTGTTTTTT. This translates into CAWMAGVVTGELFF.

The rearrangement uses TRBV4-2 and TRBJ2-1; 9 nucleotides line up with TRBD1. Trimming removed 1 base from V and 8 bases from J; junction bases left unmatched: 15. This CDR3 spans 18 amino acids. Germline V lookup: CDR1 LGHNA, CDR2 YNFKEQ. The CDR3 protein is CASSQAPFPGTGNDEQFF. Written as DNA, the CDR3 is TGTGCCAGCAGCCAAGCCCCATTCCCCGGGACAGGGAACGATGAGCAGTTCTTC.

This chain joins TRBV27 and TRBJ1-5; D gene ambiguous. CDR1 and CDR2 from the germline V gene are MNHEY and SMNVEV (reference sequence). V was cut by 1 base and J by 3 bases, with 13 bases left in between. The CDR3 runs 16 residues. DNA for the CDR3: TGTGCCAGCAGTTTATATGATGGGAGAGACAATCAGCCCCAGCATTTT. The encoded protein is CASSLYDGRDNQPQHF.

J is TRBJ1-1 and V is TRBV7-9; 7 positions match TRBD1. The trim removed 4 bases at V and 1 base at J, leaving 6 bases unmatched. The CDR3 runs to 15 residues. CDR1 and CDR2 from the germline V gene are SEHNR and FQNEAQ (reference sequence). The CDR3 spells CASSSGQGENTEAFF. CDR3 bases: TGTGCCAGCAGCTCAGGGCAGGGGGAGAACACTGAAGCTTTCTTT.

The genes are TRBV2 and TRBJ2-7, with D perhaps matching TRBD2 (5 bases). This CDR3 spans 14 amino acids. Trimming stripped 7 bases from V and 2 bases from J, with 15 bases between. Germline V gene data show CDR1 as SNHLY and CDR2 as FYNNEI. DNA for the CDR3: TGTGCCAGCAATCGACGCACGGGGACCTACGAGCAGTACTTC. Translating gives CASNRRTGTYEQYF.

The chain is built from TRBV4-1 and TRBJ1-2; possibly TRBD1 for D (5 bases). The length of the CDR3 is 14 residues. The germline V gene has CDR1 MGHRA and CDR2 YSYEKL. The germline V and J ends were trimmed by 4 bases and 2 bases, with 11 bases remaining between them. CDR3 sequence: CASSPRQWNYGYTF. The CDR3 DNA follows: TGCGCCAGCAGCCCCCGACAGTGGAACTATGGCTACACCTTC.